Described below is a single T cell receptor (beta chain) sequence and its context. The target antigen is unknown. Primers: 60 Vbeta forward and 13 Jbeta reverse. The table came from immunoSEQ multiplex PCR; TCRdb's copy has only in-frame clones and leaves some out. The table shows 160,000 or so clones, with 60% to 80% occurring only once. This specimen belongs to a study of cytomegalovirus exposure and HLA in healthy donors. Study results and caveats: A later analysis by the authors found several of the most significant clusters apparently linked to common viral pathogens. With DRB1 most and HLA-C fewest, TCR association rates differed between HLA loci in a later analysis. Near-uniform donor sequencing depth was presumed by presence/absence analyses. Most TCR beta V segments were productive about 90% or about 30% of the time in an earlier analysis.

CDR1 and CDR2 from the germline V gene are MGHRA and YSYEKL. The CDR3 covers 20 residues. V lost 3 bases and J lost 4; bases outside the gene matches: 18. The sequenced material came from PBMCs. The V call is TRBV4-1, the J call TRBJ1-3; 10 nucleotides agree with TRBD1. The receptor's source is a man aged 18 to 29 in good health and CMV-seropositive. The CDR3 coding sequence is TGCGCCAGCAGCCACACTTCCGACCCACGACAGGGGGCGCCCGGAAACACCATATATTTT. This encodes CASSHTSDPRQGAPGNTIYF.